The 5 T cell receptor beta chains below all came from one sample that was sequenced in a study of lymphopenia after photon versus proton radiotherapy. The assay was immunoSEQ multiplex PCR, and TCRdb's table has in-frame clones only and misses some. The sample comprises about 58,000 clones, approximately 84% of which are singletons, and around 2% rests with the top ten. This material consisted of peripheral blood, taken from a patient treated with proton-based radiotherapy. The receptors here all came from a man in his 60s with pancreatic cancer.

The chain joins TRBV18 to TRBJ1-5, with 7 positions matching TRBD1. The CDR3 is made up of 15 amino acids. V was clipped by 3 bases and J by 1 base; unmatched bases: 3. Germline CDR1 reads KGHSH; CDR2 reads LQKENI. This CDR3 is CASSPQTGSNQPQHF. CDR3 sequence (DNA): TGTGCCAGCTCACCTCAGACAGGGAGCAATCAGCCCCAGCATTTT.

The gene calls are TRBV7-9 and TRBJ2-7; 11 bases line up with TRBD1. Looked up from germline, CDR1 is SEHNR and CDR2 is FQNEAQ (reference sequence). This CDR3 region has 15 residues. J lost 2 bases, V lost 5 bases, and 5 bases had no gene match. CDR3 nucleotide sequence: TGTGCCAGCAGCCTTGGACAGGGGGCGGCCTACGAGCAGTACTTC. Its translation is CASSLGQGAAYEQYF.

CDR3 sequence (DNA): TGTGCCAGCAGCCAACCAGGGTCCGGGGAGCTGTTTTTT. Translated: CASSQPGSGELFF. The V call is TRBV4-2, the J call TRBJ2-2, with TRBD1 as a possible D gene (5 bases). V shed 2 bases and J shed 6 bases, with 7 bases lying between them. This CDR3 has 13 residues. Germline V lookup: CDR1 LGHNA, CDR2 YNFKEQ.

The gene calls are TRBV6-6 and TRBJ1-2; TRBD1 might be the D (5 bases). Germline CDR1 MNHNY, CDR2 SVGAGI (reference sequence). V lost 7 bases to trimming and J lost 0 bases, with 15 bases between them. This CDR3 has 15 residues. CDR3: CASISTSGANYGYTF. Written as DNA, the CDR3 is TGTGCCAGCATTTCTACCTCGGGGGCTAACTATGGCTACACCTTC.

The V call is TRBV28, the J call TRBJ2-1; D tentatively reads TRBD1 or TRBD2 (5 bases each). V lost 6 bases and J lost 15, with 21 bases in between. The germline CDR1 and CDR2 sequences are MDHEN and SYDVKM. The CDR3 has 13 amino acids. As DNA, the CDR3 is TGTGCCAGCAGGACGACCGGGACCGGCCCGGGGTTCTTC. It yields the protein CASRTTGTGPGFF.